A selection of T cell receptor beta chains follows, all from one sample in a study of OX40 agonist ivuxolimab in advanced cancers. Method: immunoSEQ multiplex PCR; TCRdb's copy keeps in-frame clones and lacks some. The sample records approximately 50,000 clones, 70% to 85% being singletons. This specimen consisted of CD4+ or CD8+ T cells sorted from blood, obtained in a trial of the OX40 agonist ivuxolimab. These receptors were collected from an adult with an advanced solid tumor such as melanoma, head and neck, liver or kidney cancer. Both conserved end residues are part of each CDR3. Fields, in order: V gene, J gene, clone size, D gene, CDR3 length, CDR3 protein, CDR3 DNA. A D gene is named only where the DNA matches it firmly. Some rows mark clone size as missing; the rest say once, few, many or name a class of expanded clone.

TRBV30	TRBJ1-5	.	.	14	CAWSKNGGEQPQHF	TGTGCCTGGAGCAAAAACGGGGGGGAGCAGCCCCAGCATTTT
TRBV9	TRBJ1-2	.	.	15	CASSPPGTNNYGYTF	TGTGCCAGCAGCCCACCAGGGACCAATAACTATGGCTACACCTTC
TRBV10-1	TRBJ2-7	.	TRBD2	16	CASSEDLAGGLNEQYF	TGCGCCAGCAGTGAAGACCTAGCGGGAGGGCTGAACGAGCAGTACTTC
TRBV6-6	TRBJ1-1	.	.	12	CASSDTDRGGFF	TGTGCCAGCAGTGACACCGACAGAGGGGGTTTCTTT
TRBV19	TRBJ1-5	.	TRBD1	15	CASTLPGQSNQPQHF	TGTGCCAGTACCCTACCGGGACAGAGCAATCAGCCCCAGCATTTT
TRBV5-1	TRBJ1-1	.	TRBD1	15	CASSYLDRANTEAFF	TGCGCCAGCAGCTACTTAGACAGGGCGAACACTGAAGCTTTCTTT
TRBV19	TRBJ1-5	.	TRBD1	16	CASRPTRQGGNQPQHF	TGTGCCAGTCGACCAACCCGACAGGGGGGCAATCAGCCCCAGCATTTT
TRBV6-1	TRBJ2-7	.	.	13	CASGKGGSYEQYF	TGTGCCAGCGGGAAGGGGGGCTCTTACGAGCAGTACTTC
TRBV7-2	TRBJ1-2	once	.	14	CASSLSRGQGGYTF	TGTGCCAGCAGCTTAAGTCGGGGGCAGGGTGGCTACACCTTC
TRBV11-2	TRBJ2-5	.	.	15	CASSPNSAVKGTQYF	TGTGCCAGCAGCCCAAACTCAGCGGTTAAGGGAACCCAGTACTTC
TRBV15	TRBJ2-7	.	TRBD2	16	CATSRGLAGLSYEQYF	TGTGCCACCAGCAGAGGACTAGCGGGACTCAGCTACGAGCAGTACTTC
TRBV28	TRBJ2-7	.	.	12	CATTFGAHEQYF	TGTGCCACTACGTTCGGGGCTCACGAGCAGTACTTC
TRBV9	TRBJ2-3	.	.	16	CASSNLLAYSSDTQYF	TGTGCCAGCAGCAACCTCCTAGCGTATTCGTCAGATACGCAGTATTTT
TRBV6-5	TRBJ2-5	.	TRBD1	14	CASSERQGLKTQYF	TGTGCCAGCAGCGAAAGACAGGGCCTTAAGACCCAGTACTTC
TRBV7-6	TRBJ1-6	.	.	15	CASSLESSYNSPLHF	TGTGCCAGCAGCTTAGAGAGCTCCTATAATTCACCCCTCCACTTT
TRBV9	TRBJ1-2	.	.	12	CASSPRGIGYTF	TGTGCCAGCTCCCCCAGGGGTATTGGCTACACCTTC
TRBV6-6	TRBJ1-1	.	TRBD1	15	CASSYGRQGAAEAFF	TGTGCCAGCAGTTACGGGCGACAGGGGGCGGCTGAAGCTTTCTTT
TRBV4-2	TRBJ2-2	once	.	15	CASSSGELRTGELFF	TGTGCCAGCAGCTCGGGGGAGCTACGGACCGGGGAGCTGTTTTTT
TRBV27	TRBJ2-4	.	.	15	CASSPLLLAKNIQYF	TGTGCCAGCAGTCCCCTGCTCCTAGCCAAAAACATTCAGTACTTC
TRBV27	TRBJ1-1	once	.	14	CASTPGHLNTEAFF	TGTGCCAGCACCCCGGGACACCTGAACACTGAAGCTTTCTTT
TRBV7-9	TRBJ2-3	.	.	15	CASSLGGRATDTQYF	TGTGCCAGCAGCTTAGGGGGTAGGGCGACAGATACGCAGTATTTT
TRBV6-5	TRBJ2-7	.	.	13	CASGKGGSYEQYF	TGTGCCAGCGGGAAGGGGGGCTCTTACGAGCAGTACTTC
TRBV5-6	TRBJ1-3	few	TRBD1	16	CASSLDQGAFGNTIYF	TGTGCCAGCAGCTTGGACCAGGGGGCATTTGGAAACACCATATATTTT
TRBV19	TRBJ2-2	.	.	16	CASSIGIQVPTGELFF	TGTGCCAGTAGTATTGGGATACAGGTCCCCACCGGGGAGCTGTTTTTT
TRBV6-5	TRBJ2-5	.	.	15	CASSPPGRHQETQYF	TGTGCCAGCAGTCCCCCGGGACGGCATCAAGAGACCCAGTACTTC
TRBV7-2	TRBJ2-2	.	.	14	CASSFQGSTGELFF	TGTGCCAGCAGCTTTCAGGGATCAACCGGGGAGCTGTTTTTT
TRBV19	TRBJ1-5	.	.	15	CASSITGSRNQPQHF	TGTGCCAGTAGTATCACCGGGTCTAGAAATCAGCCCCAGCATTTT
TRBV28	TRBJ1-2	many	.	15	CASRRGGPRSYGYTF	TGTGCCAGCAGACGGGGGGGCCCTCGCTCCTATGGCTACACCTTC
TRBV19	TRBJ2-1	.	TRBD2	17	CASSRPSGRAVDNEQFF	TGTGCCAGTAGTCGCCCTAGCGGGAGGGCCGTTGACAATGAGCAGTTCTTC
TRBV15	TRBJ1-4	few	.	13	CATSRGAEEKLFF	TGTGCCACCAGCCGAGGGGCTGAGGAAAAACTGTTTTTT
TRBV6-5	TRBJ2-5	.	.	12	CASSYLQETQYF	TGTGCCAGCAGTTACCTACAAGAGACCCAGTACTTC
TRBV5-6	TRBJ2-7	once	TRBD1	14	CASRGTGGVGQQYF	TGTGCCAGCAGGGGGACAGGGGGTGTGGGCCAGCAGTACTTC